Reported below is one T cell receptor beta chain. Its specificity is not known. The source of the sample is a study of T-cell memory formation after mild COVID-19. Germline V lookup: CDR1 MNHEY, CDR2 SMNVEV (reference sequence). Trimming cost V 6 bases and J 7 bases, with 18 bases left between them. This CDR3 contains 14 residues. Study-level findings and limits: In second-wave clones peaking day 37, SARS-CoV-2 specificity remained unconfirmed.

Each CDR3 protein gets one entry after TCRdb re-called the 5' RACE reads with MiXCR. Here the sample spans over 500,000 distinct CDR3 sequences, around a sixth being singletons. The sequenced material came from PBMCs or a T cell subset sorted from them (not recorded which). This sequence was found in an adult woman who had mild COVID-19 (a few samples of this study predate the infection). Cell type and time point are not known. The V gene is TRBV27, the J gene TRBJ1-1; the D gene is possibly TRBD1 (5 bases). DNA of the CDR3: TGTGCCAGCAGCCTTCTAGGCGGGACGGATGAAGCTTTCTTT. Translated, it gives CASSLLGGTDEAFF.